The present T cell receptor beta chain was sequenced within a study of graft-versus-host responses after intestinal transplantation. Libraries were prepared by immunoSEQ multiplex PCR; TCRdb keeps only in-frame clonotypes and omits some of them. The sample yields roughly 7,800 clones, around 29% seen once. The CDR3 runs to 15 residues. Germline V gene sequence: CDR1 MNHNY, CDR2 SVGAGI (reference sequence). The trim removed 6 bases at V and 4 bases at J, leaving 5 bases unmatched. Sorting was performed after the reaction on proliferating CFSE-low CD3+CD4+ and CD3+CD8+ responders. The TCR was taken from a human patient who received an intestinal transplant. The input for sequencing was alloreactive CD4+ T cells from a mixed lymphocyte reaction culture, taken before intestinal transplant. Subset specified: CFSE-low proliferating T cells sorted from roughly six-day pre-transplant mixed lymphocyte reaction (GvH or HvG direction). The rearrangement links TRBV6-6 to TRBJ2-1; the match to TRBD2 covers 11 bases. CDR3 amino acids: CASRIAGGRYNEQFF. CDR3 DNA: TGTGCCAGCAGGATAGCGGGGGGGAGATACAATGAGCAGTTCTTC.